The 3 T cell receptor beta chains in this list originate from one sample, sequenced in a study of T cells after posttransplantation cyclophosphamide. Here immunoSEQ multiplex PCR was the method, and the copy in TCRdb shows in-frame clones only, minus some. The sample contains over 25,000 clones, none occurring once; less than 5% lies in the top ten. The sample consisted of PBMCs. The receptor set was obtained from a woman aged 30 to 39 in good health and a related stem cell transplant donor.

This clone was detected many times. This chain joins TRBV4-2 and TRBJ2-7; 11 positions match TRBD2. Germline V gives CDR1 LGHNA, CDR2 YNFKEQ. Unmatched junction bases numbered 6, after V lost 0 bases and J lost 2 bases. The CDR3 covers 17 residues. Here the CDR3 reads CASSQEGVSGGAYEQYF. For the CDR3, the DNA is TGTGCCAGCAGCCAAGAAGGAGTTAGCGGGGGGGCCTACGAGCAGTACTTC.

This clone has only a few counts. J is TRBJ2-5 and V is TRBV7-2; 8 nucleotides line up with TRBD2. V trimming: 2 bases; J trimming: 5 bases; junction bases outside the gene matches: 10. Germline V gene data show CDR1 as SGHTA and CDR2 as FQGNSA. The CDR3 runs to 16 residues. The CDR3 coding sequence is TGTGCCAGCAGCTTACGGTCGGCGGGGGGATCGGAGACCCAGTACTTC. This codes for CASSLRSAGGSETQYF.

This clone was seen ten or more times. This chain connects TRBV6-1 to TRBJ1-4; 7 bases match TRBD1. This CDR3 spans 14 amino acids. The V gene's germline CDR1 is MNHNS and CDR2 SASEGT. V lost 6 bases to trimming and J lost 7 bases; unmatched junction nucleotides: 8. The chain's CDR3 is CASRIGTEFEKLFF. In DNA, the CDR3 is TGTGCCAGCAGGATCGGGACAGAGTTTGAAAAACTGTTTTTT.